This T cell receptor (beta chain) was recorded in a study of cytomegalovirus exposure and HLA in healthy donors. Study-wide findings and caveats: A missense DCLRE1C variant was associated with V- and J-gene trimming of TCR beta chains in a later analysis, and an independent cohort replicated the association.

In the case of this clone: Its matching antigen is unknown.

Primers included in the PCR were 60 Vbeta and 13 Jbeta primers. Profiled with immunoSEQ multiplex PCR; TCRdb holds only in-frame clones, not every one. Here the sample spans some 250,000 clones, roughly 80% being singletons. It was healthy bone marrow donors who served as donors. The CDR3 runs 15 residues. The germline V and J ends were trimmed by 3 bases and 1 base, with 11 bases remaining between them. Germline values: CDR1 MNHNY, CDR2 SVGAGI (reference sequence). The rearrangement uses TRBV6-6 and TRBJ2-3; D is possibly TRBD1 (6 bases). This receptor was taken from a woman between 35 and 50 years old in good health and CMV-seropositive. Material for sequencing was PBMCs. DNA of the CDR3: TGTGCCAGCAGTTATAGGGCAGGGGGCACAGATACGCAGTATTTT. Its translation is CASSYRAGGTDTQYF.